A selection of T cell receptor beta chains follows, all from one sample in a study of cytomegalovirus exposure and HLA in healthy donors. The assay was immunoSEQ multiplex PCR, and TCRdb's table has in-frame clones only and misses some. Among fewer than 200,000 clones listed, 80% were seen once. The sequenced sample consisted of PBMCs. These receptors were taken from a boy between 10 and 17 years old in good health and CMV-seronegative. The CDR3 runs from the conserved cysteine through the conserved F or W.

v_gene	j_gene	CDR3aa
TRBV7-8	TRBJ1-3	CASSAGQAGNTIYF
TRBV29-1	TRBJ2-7	CSATRDRESYEQYF
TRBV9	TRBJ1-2	CASSSPQDRPYYGYTF
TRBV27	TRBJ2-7	CASSLEGTGGTYEQYF
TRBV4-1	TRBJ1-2	CASSPLGGGADGYTF
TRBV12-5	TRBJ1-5	CASGLVPGWGNQPQHF
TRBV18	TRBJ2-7	CASSPSRSAGGNEQYF
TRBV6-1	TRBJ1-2	CASSFTGFNGYTF
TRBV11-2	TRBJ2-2	CASSSSSGGGTGELFF
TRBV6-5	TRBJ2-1	CASSPLAGGPHEQFF
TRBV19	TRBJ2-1	CASSDAYLALGQFF